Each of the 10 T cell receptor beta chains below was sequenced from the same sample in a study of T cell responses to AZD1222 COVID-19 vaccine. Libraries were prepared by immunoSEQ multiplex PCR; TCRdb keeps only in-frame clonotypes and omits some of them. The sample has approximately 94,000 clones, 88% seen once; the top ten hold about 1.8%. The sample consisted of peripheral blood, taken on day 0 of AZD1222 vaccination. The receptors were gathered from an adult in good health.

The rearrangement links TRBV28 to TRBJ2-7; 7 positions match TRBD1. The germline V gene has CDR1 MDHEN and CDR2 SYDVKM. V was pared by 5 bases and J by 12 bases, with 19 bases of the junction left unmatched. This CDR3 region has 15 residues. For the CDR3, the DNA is TGTGCCAGCAGTGCCACGCCAGGGGGTCCGTTGGTCTGGTACTTC. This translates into CASSATPGGPLVWYF.

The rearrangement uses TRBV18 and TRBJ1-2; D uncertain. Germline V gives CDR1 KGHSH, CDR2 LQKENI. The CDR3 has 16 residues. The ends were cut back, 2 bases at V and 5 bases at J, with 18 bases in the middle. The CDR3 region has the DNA TGTGCCAGCTCACCAGATCTAACTACTCTACGTTATGGCTACACCTTC. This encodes CASSPDLTTLRYGYTF.

The CDR3 protein is CASSIAREYSPLHF. CDR3 nucleotides: TGTGCCAGTAGTATAGCCAGGGAGTATTCACCCCTCCACTTT. The V gene is TRBV19, the J gene TRBJ1-6; possibly TRBD1 for D (5 bases). V was cut by 1 base and J by 8 bases, with 9 bases left in between. The CDR3 is 14 amino acids. The germline gives CDR1 LNHDA, CDR2 SQIVND (reference sequence).

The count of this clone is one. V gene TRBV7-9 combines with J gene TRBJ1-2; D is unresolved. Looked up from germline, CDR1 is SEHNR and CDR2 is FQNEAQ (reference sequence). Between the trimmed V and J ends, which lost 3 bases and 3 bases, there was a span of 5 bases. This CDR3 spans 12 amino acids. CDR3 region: CASSFSDYGYTF. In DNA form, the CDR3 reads TGTGCCAGCAGCTTTTCGGACTATGGCTACACCTTC. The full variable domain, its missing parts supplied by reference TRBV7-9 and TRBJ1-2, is DTGVSQNPRHKITKRGQNVTFRCDPISEHNRLYWYRQTLGQGPEFLTYFQNEAQLEKSRLLSDRFSAERPKGSFSTLEIQRTEQGDSAMYLCASSFSDYGYTFGSGTRLTVV.

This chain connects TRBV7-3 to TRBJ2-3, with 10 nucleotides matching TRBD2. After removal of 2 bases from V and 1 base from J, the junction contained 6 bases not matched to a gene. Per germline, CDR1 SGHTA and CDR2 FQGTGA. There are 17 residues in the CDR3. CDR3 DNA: TGTGCCAGCAGCTTACATACAGGACTAGCGGGCACAGATACGCAGTATTTT. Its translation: CASSLHTGLAGTDTQYF.

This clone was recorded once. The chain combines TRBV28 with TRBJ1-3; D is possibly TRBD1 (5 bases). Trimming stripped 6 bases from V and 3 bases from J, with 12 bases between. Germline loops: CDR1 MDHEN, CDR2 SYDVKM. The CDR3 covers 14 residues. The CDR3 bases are TGTGCCAGCAGCTCCGGGACTCATGGAAACACCATATATTTT. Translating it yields CASSSGTHGNTIYF. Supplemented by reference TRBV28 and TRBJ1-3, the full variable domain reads DVKVTQSSRYLVKRTGEKVFLECVQDMDHENMFWYRQDPGLGLRLIYFSYDVKMKEKGDIPEGYSVSREKKERFSLILESASTNQTSMYLCASSSGTHGNTIYFGEGSWLTVV.

This CDR3 is CASSSARENNEQFF. In nucleotides, the CDR3 is TGTGCCAGCAGCTCGGCCCGGGAAAACAATGAGCAGTTCTTC. The gene calls are TRBV7-3 and TRBJ2-1, with D possibly being TRBD2 (5 bases). V was cut by 4 bases and J by 5 bases, with 12 bases left in between. CDR3 size: 14 residues. Germline CDR1 reads SGHTA; CDR2 reads FQGTGA.

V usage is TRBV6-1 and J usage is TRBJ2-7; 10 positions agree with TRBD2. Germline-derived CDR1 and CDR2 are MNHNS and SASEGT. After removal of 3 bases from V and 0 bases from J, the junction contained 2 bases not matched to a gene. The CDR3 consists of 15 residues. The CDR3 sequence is CASSEASGSSYEQYF. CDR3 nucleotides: TGTGCCAGCAGTGAGGCTAGCGGGAGCTCCTACGAGCAGTACTTC.

CDR3 in amino acids: CASSLSGDSSYEQYF. The CDR3 coding sequence is TGTGCCAGCAGTCTTAGCGGGGACAGCTCCTACGAGCAGTACTTC. This chain uses TRBV6-5 with TRBJ2-7; possible D gene TRBD2, 8 bases. The CDR3 is made up of 15 amino acids. V lost 5 bases, J lost 0 bases, and 14 bases lay in between. CDR1 is MNHEY and CDR2 is SVGAGI in the germline V gene.

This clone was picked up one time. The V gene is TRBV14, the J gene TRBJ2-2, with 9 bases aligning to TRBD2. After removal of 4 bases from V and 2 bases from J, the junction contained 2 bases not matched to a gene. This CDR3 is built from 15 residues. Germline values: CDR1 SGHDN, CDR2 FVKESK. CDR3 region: CASSRLAANTGELFF. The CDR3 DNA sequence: TGTGCCAGCAGCCGACTAGCGGCCAACACCGGGGAGCTGTTTTTT.